Included here is one T cell receptor (beta chain) sequence, with context. Its antigen is as yet unknown. This entry belongs to a study of beta chain features in type 1 diabetes. Study context: Age, gender and cell yields were alike across patients and healthy donors. The study, taken as a whole, reports: Insertion counts at VDJ junctions were lower in type 1 diabetes patients, who also showed more deletions there.

Reverse transcribing all isolated RNA meant expressed TCRB transcripts were sequenced. Roughly 3.6 million reads on average were seen across naive, central memory and regulatory T cell samples. Sequenced by immunoSEQ multiplex PCR; TCRdb stores in-frame clones only, minus some. This sample has around 500,000 clones, with about an eighth found just once. Sequencing was done on a sample of naive CD4+ T cells from blood. The receptor was isolated from a woman aged 18-30 years in good health.

The CDR3 reads CASSYLRGGRTTDTQYF. The CDR3 DNA follows: TGCGCCAGCAGCTACCTGAGAGGTGGAAGAACCACAGATACGCAGTATTTT. This chain joins TRBV5-1 and TRBJ2-3; D is undetermined. Germline loops: CDR1 SGHRS, CDR2 YFSETQ. Trimming cost V 3 bases and J 2 bases, with 19 bases left between them. CDR3 length: 17 residues.